This T cell receptor beta chain stems from a study of type 1 regulatory T cells. As for the study in general: T-allo10 is an in vitro-generated, Tr1-enriched CD4 T cell product specific for alloantigen. Study-level findings and limits: Type 1 regulatory T cells had a more restricted TCR repertoire than non-type 1 regulatory T cells.

Regarding this clonotype: Its matching antigen is unknown.

Trimming at V came to 2 bases and at J to 7 bases, leaving 7 bases not matched to a gene. The CDR3 runs to 14 residues. CDR1 is SQVTM and CDR2 is ANQGSEA in the germline V gene. MiXCR, applied by TCRdb to the reads, yields one record per CDR3 protein. The sample shows more than 60,000 distinct CDR3 sequences, roughly two thirds of them seen only once. The sample consisted of cultured non-Tr1 T cells, either the whole culture or a sorted T cell fraction (not recorded which). The chain joins TRBV29-1 to TRBJ2-1; the match to TRBD1 covers 8 bases. The TCR sequence derives from a human donor in good health. The CDR3 nucleotides read TGCAGCGTTGAATCCCAGGGGGCTCGGAATGAGCAGTTCTTC. Translation gives CSVESQGARNEQFF.